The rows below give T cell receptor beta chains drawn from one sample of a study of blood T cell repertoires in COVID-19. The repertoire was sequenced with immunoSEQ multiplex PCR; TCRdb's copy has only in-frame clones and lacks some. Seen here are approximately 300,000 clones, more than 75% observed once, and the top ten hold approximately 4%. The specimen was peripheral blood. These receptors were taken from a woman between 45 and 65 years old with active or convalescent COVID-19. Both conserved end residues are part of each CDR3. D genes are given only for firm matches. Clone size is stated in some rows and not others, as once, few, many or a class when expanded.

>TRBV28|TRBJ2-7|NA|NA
CASSFGDTSYEQYF
TGTGCCAGCAGTTTCGGGGACACCTCCTACGAGCAGTACTTC
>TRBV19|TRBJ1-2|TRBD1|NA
CASSKGQGYTF
TGTGCCAGTAGTAAGGGACAGGGCTACACCTTC
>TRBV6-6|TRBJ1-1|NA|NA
CASSSQAPEAFF
TGTGCCAGCAGCAGCCAGGCTCCTGAAGCTTTCTTT
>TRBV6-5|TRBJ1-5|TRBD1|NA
CASRDRVDQPQHF
TGTGCCAGCAGGGACAGGGTGGATCAGCCCCAGCATTTT
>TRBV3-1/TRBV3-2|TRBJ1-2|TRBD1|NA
CASSQWGQGVYGYTF
TGTGCCAGCAGCCAGTGGGGACAGGGAGTTTATGGCTACACCTTC
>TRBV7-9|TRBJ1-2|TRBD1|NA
CASSLEGFLTGGDGYTF
TGTGCCAGCAGCTTAGAAGGGTTCCTAACAGGGGGCGATGGCTACACCTTC
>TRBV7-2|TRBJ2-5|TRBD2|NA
CASSSGDPGLAGFQETQYF
TGTGCCAGCAGCTCGGGAGATCCGGGACTAGCGGGGTTCCAAGAGACCCAGTACTTC
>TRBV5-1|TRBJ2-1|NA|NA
CASSLAGNYGEQFF
TGCGCCAGCAGCTTGGCCGGAAACTACGGGGAGCAGTTCTTC
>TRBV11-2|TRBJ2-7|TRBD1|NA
CASSSRTGNSYEQYF
TGTGCCAGCAGCTCCCGGACAGGGAACTCCTACGAGCAGTACTTC
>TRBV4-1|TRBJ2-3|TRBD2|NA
CASSQDGRLAGVDTQYF
TGCGCCAGCAGCCAAGACGGTCGACTAGCGGGAGTAGATACGCAGTATTTT
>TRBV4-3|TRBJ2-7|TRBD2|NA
CASSLTRAWGGYEQYF
TGCGCCAGCAGTCTCACAAGGGCTTGGGGGGGCTACGAGCAGTACTTC
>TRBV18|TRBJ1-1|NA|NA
CASSPPSRTEAFF
TGTGCCAGCTCACCACCTAGTAGAACTGAAGCTTTCTTT
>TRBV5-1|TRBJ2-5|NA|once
CASSLSGIQETQYF
TGCGCCAGCAGCTTGTCGGGGATCCAAGAGACCCAGTACTTC
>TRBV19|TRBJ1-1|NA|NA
CASSKEINTEAFF
TGTGCCAGTAGTAAGGAGATTAACACTGAAGCTTTCTTT
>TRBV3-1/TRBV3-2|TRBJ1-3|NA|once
CASSQRGGRNTIYF
TGTGCCAGCAGCCAACGTGGCGGCAGAAACACCATATATTTT
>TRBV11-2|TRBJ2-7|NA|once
CASSLGSGLISYEQYF
TGTGCCAGCAGCTTGGGTAGCGGATTAATATCCTACGAGCAGTACTTC
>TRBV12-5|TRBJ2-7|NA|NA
CASRGGNNPSYEQYF
TGTGCTAGTAGGGGCGGGAACAATCCCTCCTACGAGCAGTACTTC
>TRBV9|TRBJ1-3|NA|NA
CASSVAGTSLGNTIYF
TGTGCCAGCAGCGTAGCGGGGACATCGCTTGGAAACACCATATATTTT
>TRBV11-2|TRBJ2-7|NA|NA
CASSLQGGPYEQYF
TGTGCCAGCAGTTTACAGGGTGGCCCCTACGAGCAGTACTTC
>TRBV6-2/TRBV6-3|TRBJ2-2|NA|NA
CASSYNPRRGDTGELFF
TGTGCCAGCAGTTACAACCCACGTAGGGGTGATACCGGGGAGCTGTTTTTT
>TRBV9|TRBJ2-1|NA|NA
CASSVGQGYNEQFF
TGTGCCAGCAGCGTAGGGCAGGGGTACAATGAGCAGTTCTTC
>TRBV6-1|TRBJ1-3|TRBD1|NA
CASRTGGNTIYF
TGTGCCAGCCGGACAGGGGGAAACACCATATATTTT
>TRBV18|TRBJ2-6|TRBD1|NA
CASSPQGAVSGANVLTF
TGTGCCAGCTCACCCCAGGGGGCGGTCTCTGGGGCCAACGTCCTGACTTTC
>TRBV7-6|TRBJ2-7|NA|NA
CASSVGTREQYF
TGTGCCAGCAGCGTAGGGACTCGGGAGCAGTACTTC
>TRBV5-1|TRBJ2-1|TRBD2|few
CASSLALAGGPYNEQFF
TGCGCCAGCAGCTTGGCACTAGCGGGAGGGCCGTACAATGAGCAGTTCTTC
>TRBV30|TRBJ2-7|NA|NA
CAWTENPGHEQYF
TGTGCCTGGACCGAGAACCCTGGTCACGAGCAGTACTTC
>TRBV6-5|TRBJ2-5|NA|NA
CASSSGLGETQYF
TGTGCCAGCAGTTCGGGATTGGGTGAGACCCAGTACTTC
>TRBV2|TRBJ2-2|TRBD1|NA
CASAPGQGRGGELFF
TGTGCCAGCGCACCGGGACAGGGGAGAGGCGGGGAGCTGTTTTTT
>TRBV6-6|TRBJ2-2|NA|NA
CASSYSEVAGELFF
TGTGCCAGCAGTTACTCCGAGGTAGCCGGGGAGCTGTTTTTT
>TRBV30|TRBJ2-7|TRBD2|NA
CAWNSKRGYEQYF
TGTGCCTGGAACTCAAAGCGGGGGTACGAGCAGTACTTC
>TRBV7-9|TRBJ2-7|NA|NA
CASSQTLASSTYEQYF
TGTGCCAGCAGCCAGACATTAGCTAGCTCTACCTACGAGCAGTACTTC
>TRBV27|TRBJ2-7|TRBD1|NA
CASSLSWEMGQPTYEQYF
TGTGCCAGCAGTTTATCGTGGGAAATGGGACAGCCCACCTACGAGCAGTACTTC
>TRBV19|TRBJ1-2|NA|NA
CASIFRSENYGYTF
TGTGCCAGTATTTTTAGGAGCGAGAACTATGGCTACACCTTC
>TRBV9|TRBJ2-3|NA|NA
CASSVREGSDTQYF
TGTGCCAGCAGCGTGCGGGAAGGGTCAGATACGCAGTATTTT
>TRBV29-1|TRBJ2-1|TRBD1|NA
CSVAPGTGNNEQFF
TGCAGCGTTGCCCCCGGGACAGGCAACAATGAGCAGTTCTTC
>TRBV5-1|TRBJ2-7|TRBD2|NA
CASSYGLAGYEQYF
TGCGCCAGCAGTTACGGACTAGCGGGCTACGAGCAGTACTTC
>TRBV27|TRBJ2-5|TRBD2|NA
CASSAGLAIETQYF
TGTGCCAGCAGTGCGGGACTAGCGATTGAGACCCAGTACTTC
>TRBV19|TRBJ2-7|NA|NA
CASSIAPENSYEQYF
TGTGCCAGTAGTATAGCCCCAGAAAACTCCTACGAGCAGTACTTC
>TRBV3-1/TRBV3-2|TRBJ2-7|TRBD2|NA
CASSQEGLAVNSYEQYF
TGTGCCAGCAGCCAAGAAGGACTAGCGGTGAACTCCTACGAGCAGTACTTC
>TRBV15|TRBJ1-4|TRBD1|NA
CATSGINRGEKEKLFF
TGTGCCACCAGCGGAATTAACAGGGGAGAAAAGGAAAAACTGTTTTTT
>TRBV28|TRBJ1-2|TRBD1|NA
CASSLPGTGNYGYTF
TGTGCCAGCAGTTTACCCGGGACAGGGAACTATGGCTACACCTTC
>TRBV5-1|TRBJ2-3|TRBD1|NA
CASSARPGTDLTDTQYF
TGCGCCAGCAGCGCGAGACCCGGGACAGACCTCACAGATACGCAGTATTTT
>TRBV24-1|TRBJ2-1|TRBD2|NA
CATSDLSARTSDGEQFF
TGTGCCACCAGTGATTTATCCGCGAGGACTAGCGATGGTGAGCAGTTCTTC
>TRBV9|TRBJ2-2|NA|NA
CASSVTGNTGELFF
TGTGCCAGCAGCGTTACAGGTAACACCGGGGAGCTGTTTTTT
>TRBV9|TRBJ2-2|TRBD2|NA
CASSVRAGGAIGELFF
TGTGCCAGCAGCGTAAGAGCGGGAGGTGCTATCGGGGAGCTGTTTTTT
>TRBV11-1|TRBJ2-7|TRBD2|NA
CASSFGGTRDEQYF
TGTGCCAGCAGCTTCGGCGGGACTAGGGACGAGCAGTACTTC
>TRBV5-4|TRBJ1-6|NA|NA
CASSVRDTSYNSPLHF
TGTGCCAGCAGCGTTCGGGACACCTCCTATAATTCACCCCTCCACTTT
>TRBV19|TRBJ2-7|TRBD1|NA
CASGGQGNLYEQYF
TGTGCCAGTGGCGGACAGGGCAACCTCTACGAGCAGTACTTC
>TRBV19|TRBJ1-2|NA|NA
CASSMKVGDMVYGYTF
TGTGCCAGTAGTATGAAGGTCGGGGACATGGTCTATGGCTACACCTTC
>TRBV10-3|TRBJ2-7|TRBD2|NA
CAISTGLAGAEQYF
TGTGCCATCAGCACCGGACTAGCGGGAGCCGAGCAGTACTTC
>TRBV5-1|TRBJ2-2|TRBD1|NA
CASSAGQGGTGELFF
TGCGCCAGCAGCGCGGGACAGGGAGGTACCGGGGAGCTGTTTTTT
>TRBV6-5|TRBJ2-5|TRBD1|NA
CASSYAQGQETQYF
TGTGCCAGCAGTTACGCACAGGGGCAAGAGACCCAGTACTTC
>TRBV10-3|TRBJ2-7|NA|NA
CAISDTVLTYEQYF
TGTGCCATCAGTGACACAGTATTGACCTACGAGCAGTACTTC
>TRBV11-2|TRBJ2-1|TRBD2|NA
CASSLERRVAGLEQFF
TGTGCCAGCAGCTTAGAAAGGCGAGTAGCGGGACTTGAGCAGTTCTTC
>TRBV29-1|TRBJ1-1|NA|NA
CSVGAVPEAFF
TGCAGCGTTGGGGCAGTCCCTGAAGCTTTCTTT
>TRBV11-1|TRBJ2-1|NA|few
CASSFGGQLYNEQFF
TGTGCCAGCAGCTTCGGGGGACAGCTTTACAATGAGCAGTTCTTC
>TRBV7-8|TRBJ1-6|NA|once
CASRTWGGTPTHIGGSPLHF
TGTGCCAGCAGGACCTGGGGGGGCACACCCACTCACATCGGTGGTTCACCCCTCCACTTT